This T cell receptor beta chain is from a study of beta chain features in type 1 diabetes. Study at large: Age, gender and cell yields were alike across patients and healthy donors.

A word on this clone: Its antigen is still unknown.

V lost 5 bases to trimming and J lost 8 bases, with 19 bases between them. Germline assignment: CDR1 SEHNR and CDR2 FQNEAQ (reference sequence). The CDR3 sequence is 15 residues long. What was sequenced were expressed TCRB transcripts, since all of the isolated RNA had been reverse transcribed. Data came from immunoSEQ multiplex PCR; TCRdb stores just in-frame clones and leaves some out. The sample contains approximately 15,000 clones, approximately 76% of which appear only once. It was via CD45RO/CCR7/CD25/CD127/CD95/CD27 that CD4+ naive, central memory, regulatory and stem cell-like memory cells were sorted. General observations from the study: PCR might favor shorter templates, equally in patients and controls. Shorter TCRB CDR3s, moderately but significantly so, marked every one of the four CD4+ subsets in Type 1 diabetes patients.

Specimen: stem cell memory CD4+ T cells from blood. The clonotype comes from a woman aged 18-29 years with type 1 diabetes. This chain connects TRBV7-9 to TRBJ2-1; D possibly corresponds to TRBD2 (5 bases). CDR3 sequence (DNA): TGTGCCAGCAGCGCGAAGAAAAAGGCGGGTCATGAGCAGTTCTTC. Residues: CASSAKKKAGHEQFF.